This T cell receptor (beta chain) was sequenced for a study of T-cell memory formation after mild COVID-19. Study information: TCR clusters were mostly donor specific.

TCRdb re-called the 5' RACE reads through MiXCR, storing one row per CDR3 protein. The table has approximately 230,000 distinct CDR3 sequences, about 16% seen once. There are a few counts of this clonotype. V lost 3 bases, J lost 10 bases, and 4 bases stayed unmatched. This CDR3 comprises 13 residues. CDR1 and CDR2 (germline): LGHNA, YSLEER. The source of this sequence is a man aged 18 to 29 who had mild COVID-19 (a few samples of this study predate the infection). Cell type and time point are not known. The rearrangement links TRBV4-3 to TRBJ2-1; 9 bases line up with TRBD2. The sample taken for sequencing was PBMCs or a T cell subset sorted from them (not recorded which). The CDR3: CASSHALAGEQFF. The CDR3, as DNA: TGCGCCAGCAGCCATGCTCTAGCGGGGGAGCAGTTCTTC.